This TCR beta chain was sequenced during a study of control samples from healthy donors and cancer patients. Germline lookup yields CDR1 SGHKS and CDR2 YYEKEE (reference sequence). The CDR3 is 17 amino acids. Trimming cost V 4 bases and J 1 base, with 18 bases left between them. TCRdb's table, derived via immunoSEQ multiplex PCR, lists solely in-frame clones and lacks some. Among 80,000 to 100,000 clones listed, 88% were seen once. Material: blood. The origin of this receptor is a man younger than 40 in good health. The rearrangement joins TRBV5-5 to TRBJ2-1, with a possible D match to TRBD1 (5 bases). In nucleotides, the CDR3 is TGTGCCAGCAGCCGTGTTGGGGCGGTGGGGTCCTACAATGAGCAGTTCTTC. This encodes CASSRVGAVGSYNEQFF.